Sequencing of this T cell receptor (beta chain) was carried out in a study of T cell responses to AZD1222 COVID-19 vaccine. Overall study findings and caveats: In a largely white British group with more females than males, clonal diversity was possibly underestimated. Baseline serostatus was positive in only six AZD1222 recipients.

Profiling relied on immunoSEQ multiplex PCR, and the TCRdb table lists in-frame clones only, not all of them. The sample has 150,000 to 200,000 clones, over 80% seen once; the top ten hold 3.5% to 4.5%. The CDR3 has 16 residues. Germline CDR1 and CDR2: KGHSH and LQKENI. The V segment lost 3 bases and the J segment 0 bases; nucleotides outside the gene matches: 4. On this clone itself: Its antigen is unknown.

Sequences were derived from peripheral blood, sampled 28 days after the second dose of the MenACWY control vaccine. This clonotype was sampled from an adult who received the MenACWY meningococcal vaccine as a control. V and J are TRBV18 and TRBJ2-2, with 7 bases identical to TRBD1. CDR3 amino acids: CASSPLGTANTGELFF. The DNA of the CDR3 is TGTGCCAGCTCACCGCTGGGGACAGCGAACACCGGGGAGCTGTTTTTT.